The 17 T cell receptor beta chains in this list originate from one sample, sequenced in a study of cytomegalovirus exposure and HLA in healthy donors. Libraries were prepared by immunoSEQ multiplex PCR; TCRdb keeps only in-frame clonotypes and omits some of them. In the table there are roughly 130,000 clones, more than 70% of which are singletons. The source material was PBMCs. Receptors were obtained from a man aged 30 to 45 in good health and CMV-seronegative.

This clone was seen a few times. The chain employs TRBV6-4 and TRBJ2-2; 8 bases map to TRBD2. V shed 0 bases and J 3 bases; nucleotides not matched to a gene: 0. Per germline, CDR1 MRHNA and CDR2 SNTAGT. This CDR3 region has 15 residues. The CDR3 spells CASSDSGLDTGELFF. The CDR3 coding sequence is TGTGCCAGCAGTGACTCGGGACTAGACACCGGGGAGCTGTTTTTT.

The chain has TRBV19 and TRBJ1-1; 7 bases fit TRBD1. After removal of 5 bases from V and 3 bases from J, the junction contained 6 bases not matched to a gene. Germline V gene lookup returns CDR1 LNHDA and CDR2 SQIVND (reference sequence). The length of the CDR3 is 14 residues. The CDR3 DNA reads TGTGCCAGTAGTCCCGACAGGGATTACACTGAAGCTTTCTTT. It yields the protein CASSPDRDYTEAFF.

This sequence joins TRBV5-6 and TRBJ2-1; D is uncertain. The V end lost 1 base, the J end lost 7 bases, and 9 bases lay between the germline ends. Germline CDR1 SGHDT, CDR2 YYEEEE. This CDR3 has 13 residues. The CDR3 sequence: CASSLIGWNEQFF. Here the CDR3 DNA reads TGTGCCAGCAGCTTGATTGGCTGGAATGAGCAGTTCTTC.

The genes are TRBV29-1 and TRBJ1-5; TRBD1 agrees at 10 bases. The CDR3 consists of 14 residues. V lost 5 bases to trimming and J lost 1 base; unmatched junction nucleotides: 2. Germline V gene lookup returns CDR1 SQVTM and CDR2 ANQGSEA. The CDR3 DNA is TGCAGCGTTCGACAGGGGGCAAGCAATCAGCCCCAGCATTTT. This encodes CSVRQGASNQPQHF.

This clone was counted a few times. The chain's CDR3 is CARSLACREGETQYF. DNA of the CDR3: TGTGCCAGAAGCTTGGCCTGCCGAGAGGGAGAGACCCAGTACTTC. V and J are TRBV5-3 and TRBJ2-5, with D possibly matching TRBD2 (5 bases). TRBV5-3 is an ORF, and what it does is uncertain. V lost 0 bases and J 4 bases, leaving 13 bases between the germline ends. This CDR3 comprises 15 residues.

The chain is built from TRBV18 and TRBJ1-2; D is uncertain. From germline, CDR1 is KGHSH and CDR2 LQKENI. The CDR3 is 14 amino acids. Between the trimmed V and J ends, which lost 2 bases and 4 bases, there was a span of 11 bases. In DNA, the CDR3 is TGTGCCAGCTCACCAGGCCCCCGAGGCTATGGCTACACCTTC. Translating it yields CASSPGPRGYGYTF.

This clone was seen once. The chain uses TRBV27 and TRBJ2-7, with D perhaps TRBD1 (6 bases). The V end lost 10 bases, the J end lost 2 bases, and 12 bases lay between the germline ends. There are 12 residues in the CDR3. Germline-derived CDR1 and CDR2 are MNHEY and SMNVEV (reference sequence). CDR3 loop: CATRTVTYEQYF. CDR3 coding DNA: TGTGCCACCAGGACAGTCACCTACGAGCAGTACTTC.

This clone came up a few times. Different DNA sequences within this sample yield the same CDR3. The V gene is TRBV9, the J gene TRBJ1-2; 7 bases are a match to TRBD1. With 0 bases clipped from V and 3 bases from J, the junction kept 2 bases outside the gene matches. CDR1 is SGDLS, CDR2 YYNGEE, per germline. The CDR3 length is 14 residues. The CDR3 DNA sequence: TGTGCCAGCAGCGTAGGACAGGGCGACTATGGCTACACCTTC. It codes for CASSVGQGDYGYTF.

The gene calls are TRBV15 and TRBJ2-7; 7 bases map to TRBD1. The CDR3 length is 14 residues. CDR1 and CDR2 from the germline V gene are LNHNV and YYDKDF (reference sequence). V was pared by 2 bases and J by 3 bases, with 4 bases of the junction left unmatched. The DNA of the CDR3 is TGTGCCACCAGCAGATACCGGGACAGCTACGAGCAGTACTTC. It codes for CATSRYRDSYEQYF.

The V call is TRBV6-5, the J call TRBJ1-1; 8 nucleotides match TRBD1. Germline V CDR1 and CDR2: MNHEY, SVGAGI. With 7 bases clipped from V and 4 bases from J, the junction kept 5 bases outside the gene matches. The CDR3 length is 13 residues. DNA of the CDR3: TGTGCCAGCACCCCAGGGGGCGGCACTGAAGCTTTCTTT. It codes for CASTPGGGTEAFF.

This sequence joins TRBV7-2 and TRBJ2-7, with D tentatively TRBD2 (6 bases). The V gene lost 1 base and the J gene lost 2 bases, with 18 bases spanning the gap. The CDR3 has 17 residues. Germline V gives CDR1 SGHTA, CDR2 FQGNSA. The CDR3 region has the DNA TGTGCCAGCAGCTTAGTGGTCCCGGGACTCTTACCCTACGAGCAGTACTTC. It yields the protein CASSLVVPGLLPYEQYF. Full variable domain (missing parts from reference TRBV7-2 and TRBJ2-7): GAGVSQSPSNKVTEKGKDVELRCDPISGHTALYWYRQSLGQGLEFLIYFQGNSAPDKSGLPSDRFSAERTGGSVSTLTIQRTQQEDSAVYLCASSLVVPGLLPYEQYFGPGTRLTVT.

The gene calls are TRBV13 and TRBJ2-5, with TRBD2 as a possible D gene (7 bases). The CDR3 loop spans 15 amino acids. Germline assignment: CDR1 PRHDT and CDR2 FYEKMQ (reference sequence). V shed 3 bases and J shed 1 base, with 12 bases lying between them. CDR3: CASSFGGRGQETQYF. The CDR3 coding sequence is TGTGCCAGCAGCTTCGGGGGGCGAGGCCAAGAGACCCAGTACTTC.

The J gene is TRBJ2-1, the V gene TRBV4-3, with a weak D call TRBD1 (5 bases). This CDR3 is built from 15 residues. The germline V gene has CDR1 LGHNA and CDR2 YSLEER. Trimming removed 0 bases at V and 1 base at J, with 7 bases between. CDR3 in amino acids: CASSQEGRSYNEQFF. The CDR3 DNA is TGCGCCAGCAGCCAAGAGGGGCGGTCCTACAATGAGCAGTTCTTC.

This rearrangement joins TRBV2 to TRBJ2-5, with a possible D match to TRBD1 (6 bases). This CDR3 has 16 residues. V lost 4 bases and J 1 base, leaving 16 bases between the germline ends. Germline values: CDR1 SNHLY, CDR2 FYNNEI. The CDR3: CASSVTGTQAQETQYF. The CDR3 region has the DNA TGTGCCAGCAGTGTTACCGGGACACAAGCCCAAGAGACCCAGTACTTC.

J is TRBJ2-7 and V is TRBV5-1; D possibly corresponds to TRBD2 (6 bases). V shed 6 bases and J shed 2 bases, with 12 bases lying between them. Per germline, CDR1 SGHRS and CDR2 YFSETQ. This CDR3 is 13 amino acids long. CDR3 coding DNA: TGCGCCAGCACCGGGACTGGAACCTACGAGCAGTACTTC. This encodes CASTGTGTYEQYF.

V gene TRBV5-1 combines with J gene TRBJ2-7, with TRBD2 as a possible D gene (5 bases). This CDR3 contains 15 residues. V shed 1 base and J shed 0 bases, with 11 bases lying between them. Germline V gene sequence: CDR1 SGHRS, CDR2 YFSETQ. CDR3 nucleotides: TGCGCCAGCAGCTTGACGACGGGGAGCTCCTACGAGCAGTACTTC. Its protein is CASSLTTGSSYEQYF.

V and J are TRBV2 and TRBJ2-7, with TRBD1 matching 9 bases. This CDR3 contains 15 residues. Germline-derived CDR1 and CDR2 are SNHLY and FYNNEI. The V segment lost 11 bases and the J segment 6 bases; nucleotides outside the gene matches: 17. CDR3 in DNA: TGTGCCGGGACAGGGATGGCTTCGGGGGAGGGCGAGCAGTACTTC. This translates into CAGTGMASGEGEQYF.